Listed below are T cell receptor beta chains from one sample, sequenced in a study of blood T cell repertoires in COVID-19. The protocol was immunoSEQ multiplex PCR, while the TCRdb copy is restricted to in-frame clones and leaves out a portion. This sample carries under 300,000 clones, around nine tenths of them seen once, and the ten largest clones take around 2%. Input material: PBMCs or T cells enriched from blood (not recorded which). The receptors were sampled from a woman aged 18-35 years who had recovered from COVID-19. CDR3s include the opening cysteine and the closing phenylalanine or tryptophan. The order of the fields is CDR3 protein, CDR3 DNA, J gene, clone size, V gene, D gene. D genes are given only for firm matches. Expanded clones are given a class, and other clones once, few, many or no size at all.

CASSSGYEQYF TGTGCCAGCAGTTCAGGCTACGAGCAGTACTTC TRBJ2-7 once TRBV28 -
CASSGQGQGYYGYTF TGTGCCAGCAGTGGCCAGGGACAGGGGTACTATGGCTACACCTTC TRBJ1-2 once TRBV28 TRBD1
CASRTSGSTGELFF TGTGCCAGCAGGACTAGCGGTTCCACCGGGGAGCTGTTTTTT TRBJ2-2 - TRBV28 TRBD2
CASSLGDRGPYEQYF TGTGCCAGCAGCTTGGGAGACAGGGGTCCTTACGAGCAGTACTTC TRBJ2-7 - TRBV11-2 TRBD1
CASRKGPLAFF TGTGCCAGTCGTAAGGGGCCTTTGGCTTTCTTT TRBJ1-1 - TRBV14 -
CSSAAIRGGTEAFF TGCAGCTCTGCGGCGATCCGCGGTGGAACTGAAGCTTTCTTT TRBJ1-1 - TRBV29-1 -
CASSLAGVSNEQFF TGTGCCAGCTCACTAGCGGGGGTTTCCAATGAGCAGTTCTTC TRBJ2-1 - TRBV18 TRBD2
CASRVPRVSASPLHF TGTGCCAGCAGGGTACCCAGGGTTTCGGCTTCACCCCTCCACTTT TRBJ1-6 - TRBV2 -
CASSKRDRGYYGYTF TGTGCCAGCAGCAAAAGGGACAGGGGCTACTATGGCTACACCTTC TRBJ1-2 - TRBV21-1 -
CASSLESRGVSYEQYF TGTGCCAGCAGCTTGGAAAGCAGGGGTGTTTCCTACGAGCAGTACTTC TRBJ2-7 - TRBV5-5 -
CASSRGEVAGELFF TGTGCCAGCAGTCGAGGGGAGGTGGCCGGGGAGCTGTTTTTT TRBJ2-2 - TRBV9 -
CASSVGLAGVYEQYF TGTGCCAGCAGCGTAGGGCTAGCGGGAGTTTACGAGCAGTACTTC TRBJ2-7 - TRBV9 TRBD2
CASGSGGLYEQYF TGTGCCAGCGGTAGCGGGGGCCTCTACGAGCAGTACTTC TRBJ2-7 - TRBV6-5 TRBD2
CASSRSGQGRNQPQHF TGTGCCAGCAGTAGATCGGGACAGGGGAGGAATCAGCCCCAGCATTTT TRBJ1-5 - TRBV6-4 TRBD1
CSVEATGQGGYTF TGCAGCGTTGAAGCGACAGGGCAGGGTGGCTACACCTTC TRBJ1-2 - TRBV29-1 TRBD1
CATRGGIEPEAFF TGTGCCACCCGAGGAGGGATTGAGCCTGAAGCTTTCTTT TRBJ1-1 - TRBV28 -
CASSLFYRGGGEQYF TGTGCCAGCAGCTTATTTTACCGGGGGGGCGGCGAGCAGTACTTC TRBJ2-7 - TRBV11-2 TRBD2
CASSLGRTNEKLFF TGCGCCAGCAGCTTGGGGCGGACTAATGAAAAACTGTTTTTT TRBJ1-4 - TRBV5-1 -
CASQMTRGGTEAFF TGTGCCAGCCAGATGACCCGGGGGGGCACTGAAGCTTTCTTT TRBJ1-1 - TRBV7-2 -
CASSFGGTEAFF TGTGCCAGCAGTTTCGGGGGCACTGAAGCTTTCTTT TRBJ1-1 - TRBV3-1/TRBV3-2 -
CASSYSIQGARPQHF TGTGCCAGCAGTTACTCGATTCAGGGGGCGCGGCCCCAGCATTTT TRBJ1-5 - TRBV6-2/TRBV6-3 TRBD1
CASMTGNYEQYF TGTGCCAGCATGACAGGGAACTACGAGCAGTACTTC TRBJ2-7 - TRBV27 TRBD1
CASSFAGRNEAFF TGTGCCAGCAGTTTCGCAGGTCGTAATGAAGCTTTCTTT TRBJ1-1 - TRBV28 -
CASRPTGTPNTEAFF TGCGCCAGCAGGCCGACAGGGACCCCTAACACTGAAGCTTTCTTT TRBJ1-1 - TRBV5-1 TRBD1
CSASDEAYEQYF TGCAGTGCTAGTGACGAGGCCTACGAGCAGTACTTC TRBJ2-7 - TRBV20-1 -
CASSLGGGSTRRRGPNEQFF TGCGCCAGCAGCTTGGGTGGGGGGTCAACCCGCAGGAGGGGACCAAATGAGCAGTTCTTC TRBJ2-1 - TRBV5-1 -
CASSLGGTGSLDTQYF TGCGCCAGCAGCTTGGGAGGGACAGGGTCTTTGGATACGCAGTATTTT TRBJ2-3 - TRBV5-1 TRBD1
CASSLWSVAGAYEQYF TGCGCCAGCAGCTTGTGGTCAGTGGCAGGGGCATACGAGCAGTACTTC TRBJ2-7 - TRBV5-1 -
CASTEREYNEQFF TGTGCCAGTACCGAGCGGGAATACAATGAGCAGTTCTTC TRBJ2-1 - TRBV19 TRBD2
CASSNSRGEKLFF TGTGCCAGCAGCAACTCTCGGGGTGAAAAACTGTTTTTT TRBJ1-4 - TRBV11-2 -
CASSQAPGQDRKETQYF TGTGCCAGCAGCCAAGCCCCGGGACAAGATAGAAAAGAGACCCAGTACTTC TRBJ2-5 - TRBV4-2 -
CASSDRTGHGTQYF TGTGCCAGCAGTGACAGAACAGGCCATGGGACCCAGTACTTC TRBJ2-5 - TRBV2 -
CASSFMAGGATSGANVLTF TGTGCCAGCAGCTTCATGGCAGGGGGCGCGACGTCTGGGGCCAACGTCCTGACTTTC TRBJ2-6 - TRBV5-5 TRBD1
CASSGGSGASGRKQYF TGTGCCAGCAGCGGAGGCTCTGGGGCTAGCGGGAGGAAGCAGTACTTC TRBJ2-7 - TRBV13 TRBD2
CASSVAVTEAFF TGTGCCAGCAGTGTGGCCGTCACTGAAGCTTTCTTT TRBJ1-1 - TRBV28 -
CASSLYGYGAQYF TGTGCCAGCAGCTTGTACGGGTACGGGGCCCAGTACTTC TRBJ2-5 - TRBV5-6 -
CASSLRSGAIDNEQFF TGTGCCAGCAGCTTAAGGAGCGGGGCCATCGACAATGAGCAGTTCTTC TRBJ2-1 - TRBV7-2 TRBD2
CASSFYLDREVGNSPLHF TGTGCCAGCAGCTTCTATTTGGACAGGGAAGTAGGTAATTCACCCCTCCACTTT TRBJ1-6 - TRBV5-6 TRBD1
CASSEVAGKNEQYF TGTGCCAGCAGTGAAGTGGCAGGGAAAAACGAGCAGTACTTC TRBJ2-7 - TRBV6-1 -
CASSFTPSSGNTIYF TGTGCCAGCAGTTTTACCCCGAGCTCTGGAAACACCATATATTTT TRBJ1-3 - TRBV28 -
CASSQGDRGSSGYTF TGTGCCAGCAGCCAAGGAGACAGGGGATCCTCGGGCTACACCTTC TRBJ1-2 - TRBV4-2 TRBD1
CASSQPGQYLYGYTF TGCGCCAGCAGCCAACCGGGACAGTACCTCTATGGCTACACCTTC TRBJ1-2 - TRBV4-3 TRBD1